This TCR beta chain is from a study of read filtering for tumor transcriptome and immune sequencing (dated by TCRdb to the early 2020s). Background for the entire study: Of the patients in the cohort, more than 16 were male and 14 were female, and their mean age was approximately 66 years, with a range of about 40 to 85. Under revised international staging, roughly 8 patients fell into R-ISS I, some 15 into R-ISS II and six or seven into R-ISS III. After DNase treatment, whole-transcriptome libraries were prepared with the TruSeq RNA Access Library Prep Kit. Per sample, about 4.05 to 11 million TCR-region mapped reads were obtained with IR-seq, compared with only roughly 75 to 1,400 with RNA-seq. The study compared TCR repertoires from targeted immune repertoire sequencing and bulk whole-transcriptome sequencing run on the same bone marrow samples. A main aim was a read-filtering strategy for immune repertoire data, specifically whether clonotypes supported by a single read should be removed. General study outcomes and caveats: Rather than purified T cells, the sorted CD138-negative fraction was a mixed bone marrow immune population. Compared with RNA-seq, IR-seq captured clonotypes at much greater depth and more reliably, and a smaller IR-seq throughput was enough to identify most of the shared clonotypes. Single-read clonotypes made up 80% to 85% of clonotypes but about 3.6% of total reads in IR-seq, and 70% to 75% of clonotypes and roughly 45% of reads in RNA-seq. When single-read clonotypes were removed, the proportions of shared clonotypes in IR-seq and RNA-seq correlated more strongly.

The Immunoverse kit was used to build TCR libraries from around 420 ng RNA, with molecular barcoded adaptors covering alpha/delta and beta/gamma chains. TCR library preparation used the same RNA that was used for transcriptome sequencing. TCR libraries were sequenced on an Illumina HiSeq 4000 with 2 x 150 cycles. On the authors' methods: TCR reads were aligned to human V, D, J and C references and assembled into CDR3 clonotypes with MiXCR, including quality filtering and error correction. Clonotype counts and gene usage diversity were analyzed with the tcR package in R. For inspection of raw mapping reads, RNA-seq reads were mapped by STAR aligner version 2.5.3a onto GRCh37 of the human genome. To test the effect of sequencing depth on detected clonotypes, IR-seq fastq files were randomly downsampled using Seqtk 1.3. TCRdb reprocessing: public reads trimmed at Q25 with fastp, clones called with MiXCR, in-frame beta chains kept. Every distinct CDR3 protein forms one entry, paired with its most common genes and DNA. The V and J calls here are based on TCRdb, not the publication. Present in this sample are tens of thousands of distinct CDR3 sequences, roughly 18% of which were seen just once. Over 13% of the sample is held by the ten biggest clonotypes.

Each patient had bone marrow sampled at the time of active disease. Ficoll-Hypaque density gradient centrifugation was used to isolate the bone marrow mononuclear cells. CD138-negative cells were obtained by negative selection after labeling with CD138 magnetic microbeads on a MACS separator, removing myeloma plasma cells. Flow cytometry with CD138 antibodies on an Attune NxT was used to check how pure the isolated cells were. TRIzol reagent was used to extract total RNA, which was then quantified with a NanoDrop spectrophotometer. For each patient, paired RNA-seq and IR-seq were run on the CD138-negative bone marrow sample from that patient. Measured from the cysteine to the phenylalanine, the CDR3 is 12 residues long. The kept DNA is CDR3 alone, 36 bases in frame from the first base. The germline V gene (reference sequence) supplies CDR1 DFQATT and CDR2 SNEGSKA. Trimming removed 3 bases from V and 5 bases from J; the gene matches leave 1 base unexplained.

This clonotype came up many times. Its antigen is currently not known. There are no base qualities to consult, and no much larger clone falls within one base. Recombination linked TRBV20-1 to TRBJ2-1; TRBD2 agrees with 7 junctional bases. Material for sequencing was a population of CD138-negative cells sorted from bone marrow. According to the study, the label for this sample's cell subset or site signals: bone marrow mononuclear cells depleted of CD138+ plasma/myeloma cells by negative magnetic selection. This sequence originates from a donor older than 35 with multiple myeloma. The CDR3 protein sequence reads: CSASLADNEQFF. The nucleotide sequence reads TGCAGTGCTAGCCTAGCGGACAATGAGCAGTTCTTC.